This is a list of T cell receptor beta chains from one sample in a study of blood T cell repertoires in COVID-19. The assay was immunoSEQ multiplex PCR, and TCRdb's table has in-frame clones only and misses some. The table includes 120,000 or so clones, 84% detected once. Sequencing used PBMCs or T cells enriched from blood (not recorded which). All receptors come from a woman aged 25 to 39 who had recovered from COVID-19. Both conserved end residues are trimmed from each CDR3. Each record gives: clone size, V gene, CDR3 protein. Only part of the rows carry a size: once, few, many, or a class if the clone is expanded.

clone_size: -; v_call: TRBV2; cdr3_aa: ASRRTGVSYNSPLH
clone_size: once; v_call: TRBV28; cdr3_aa: ASRARDRGLSYT
clone_size: -; v_call: TRBV3-1/TRBV3-2; cdr3_aa: ASSLLPGGSYNEQF
clone_size: -; v_call: TRBV5-1; cdr3_aa: ASSPGQNYGYT
clone_size: few; v_call: TRBV28; cdr3_aa: ASSLYQGAMGRTEAF
clone_size: -; v_call: TRBV7-6; cdr3_aa: ASSLVTGTPTYEQY
clone_size: -; v_call: TRBV10-3; cdr3_aa: AISEGGSQY
clone_size: -; v_call: TRBV29-1; cdr3_aa: SVEAGANTGELF
clone_size: -; v_call: TRBV6-5; cdr3_aa: ASSPAGYSNQPQH
clone_size: once; v_call: TRBV19; cdr3_aa: ASSNAGSYEQY
clone_size: -; v_call: TRBV28; cdr3_aa: ASSLIDRANEQY
clone_size: -; v_call: TRBV28; cdr3_aa: ASSTGYNSPLH
clone_size: -; v_call: TRBV5-1; cdr3_aa: ASRSGTPFNSEQY
clone_size: -; v_call: TRBV28; cdr3_aa: ASSFSGVRGNEQF
clone_size: -; v_call: TRBV7-6; cdr3_aa: ASSSSSMRAPGSYNEQF
clone_size: -; v_call: TRBV2; cdr3_aa: ASRKDRGTEAF
clone_size: -; v_call: TRBV9; cdr3_aa: ASSPPSGAYNEQF
clone_size: -; v_call: TRBV7-9; cdr3_aa: ATRGGEKLF
clone_size: -; v_call: TRBV28; cdr3_aa: ASSLIRGRNTIY
clone_size: -; v_call: TRBV7-6; cdr3_aa: ASTPRAGSRYEQY
clone_size: -; v_call: TRBV4-3; cdr3_aa: ASSQDSGTGGAEAF
clone_size: -; v_call: TRBV2; cdr3_aa: ASSELFRGNSPLH
clone_size: -; v_call: TRBV19; cdr3_aa: ASRSESSYNEQF
clone_size: -; v_call: TRBV5-1; cdr3_aa: ASSLTGNQPQH
clone_size: -; v_call: TRBV24-1; cdr3_aa: ATSSWRTGELF
clone_size: -; v_call: TRBV25-1; cdr3_aa: ASSHIGTSGHEQY
clone_size: -; v_call: TRBV11-2; cdr3_aa: ASSSRTSGPTYNEQF
clone_size: -; v_call: TRBV19; cdr3_aa: ASSRRLEEETQY
clone_size: -; v_call: TRBV27; cdr3_aa: ASRTPLTRGRSAEAF
clone_size: once; v_call: TRBV7-2; cdr3_aa: ASSRTGFNQPQH
clone_size: -; v_call: TRBV4-1; cdr3_aa: ASSPGVLETQY
clone_size: -; v_call: TRBV28; cdr3_aa: ASRLWGGPSYEQY
clone_size: once; v_call: TRBV18; cdr3_aa: ASSYRENNNSPLH
clone_size: -; v_call: TRBV6-5; cdr3_aa: ASSPDRGNEKLF
clone_size: -; v_call: TRBV4-3; cdr3_aa: ASSPRGQVSSGANVLT
clone_size: -; v_call: TRBV7-6; cdr3_aa: ASSSDRHNSPLH
clone_size: -; v_call: TRBV30; cdr3_aa: AWSVLGTGKGQPQH
clone_size: -; v_call: TRBV29-1; cdr3_aa: SAGEGLGEQF
clone_size: -; v_call: TRBV11-2; cdr3_aa: ASSPRTVGYEQY
clone_size: once; v_call: TRBV11-3; cdr3_aa: ASSSRDRDGYEQF
clone_size: -; v_call: TRBV6-5; cdr3_aa: ASSTGTGAYEQY
clone_size: once; v_call: TRBV4-2; cdr3_aa: ASSRRQDSEAF
clone_size: once; v_call: TRBV5-1; cdr3_aa: ASSPRDSSYEQY
clone_size: -; v_call: TRBV2; cdr3_aa: ASSGVHRSYGYT
clone_size: -; v_call: TRBV4-2; cdr3_aa: ASSPTAPPYEQY
clone_size: once; v_call: TRBV4-1; cdr3_aa: ASSQDRNTGELF
clone_size: few; v_call: TRBV4-1; cdr3_aa: ASSQRIGRGSSGANVLT
clone_size: -; v_call: TRBV10-1; cdr3_aa: ASTGNQPQH
clone_size: -; v_call: TRBV2; cdr3_aa: ANLGPTGTEAF
clone_size: -; v_call: TRBV28; cdr3_aa: ASSPWTSGTPSTDTQY
clone_size: few; v_call: TRBV30; cdr3_aa: AWTLAGALYNEQF
clone_size: -; v_call: TRBV18; cdr3_aa: ASPRAPQIALTYEQY
clone_size: few; v_call: TRBV5-1; cdr3_aa: ASSLTTGLKNIQY
clone_size: -; v_call: TRBV9; cdr3_aa: ASSVGTSSYNEQF
clone_size: -; v_call: TRBV19; cdr3_aa: ASSIVGRPGTAAFYGYT
clone_size: -; v_call: TRBV6-5; cdr3_aa: ASSYSVGHYEQY
clone_size: -; v_call: TRBV5-1; cdr3_aa: ASSSDRGRIEKLF